These 4 T cell receptor beta chains were sequenced from one sample in a study of CD8 T cells in Susac syndrome. RNA totalling about 0.5 to 1 ug underwent reverse transcription with random hexamers. TCRdb recomputed calls from the immunoSEQ multiplex PCR reads with MiXCR, one row per CDR3 protein. Among about 140,000 distinct CDR3 sequences listed, approximately 96% were seen once. Sequencing was carried out using CD4+ T cells from PBMCs. All receptors come from a human donor with multiple sclerosis.

The rearrangement joins TRBV30 to TRBJ2-1; TRBD2 matches 9 bases. In germline, CDR1 is GTSNPN, CDR2 SVGIG (reference sequence). The CDR3 covers 15 residues. V lost 0 bases to trimming and J lost 7 bases; unmatched junction nucleotides: 7. In DNA, the CDR3 is TGTGCCTGGAGTGTGGCGCGGGGGGGCCATAATGAGCAGTTCTTC. This translates into CAWSVARGGHNEQFF. Together with reference TRBV30 and TRBJ2-1, the CDR3 gives the full variable domain: SQTIHQWPATLVQPVGSPLSLECTVEGTSNPNLYWYRQAAGRGLQLLFYSVGIGQISSEVPQNLSASRPQDRQFILSSKKLLLSDSGFYLCAWSVARGGHNEQFFGPGTRLTVL.

The chain combines TRBV7-2 with TRBJ1-2; unclear D gene. CDR1 is SGHTA, CDR2 FQGNSA, per germline. The CDR3 is 11 residues long. The V end lost 1 base, the J end lost 7 bases, and 4 bases lay between the germline ends. This CDR3 is CASSLGTGYTF. In DNA, the CDR3 is TGTGCCAGCAGCTTAGGAACTGGCTACACCTTC.

The chain recombines TRBV15 with TRBJ2-1; 7 nucleotides align to TRBD1. This CDR3 spans 15 amino acids. V lost 0 bases, J lost 4 bases, and 3 bases stayed unmatched. The germline CDR1 and CDR2 sequences are LNHNV and YYDKDF (reference sequence). CDR3 residues: CATSREQGPYNEQFF. The CDR3, as DNA: TGTGCCACCAGCAGAGAACAGGGGCCTTACAATGAGCAGTTCTTC.

V usage is TRBV4-2 and J usage is TRBJ2-5, with 16 nucleotides matching TRBD2. With V trimmed by 1 base and J by 4 bases, 9 bases remained unmatched. Germline CDR1 reads LGHNA; CDR2 reads YNFKEQ. This CDR3 spans 19 amino acids. The CDR3, as DNA: TGTGCCAGCAGCCAAGGCACCGGGACTAGCGGGAGGGAGGGAGAGACCCAGTACTTC. This gives the protein CASSQGTGTSGREGETQYF.